This is a list of T cell receptor beta chains from one sample in a study. In TCRdb, the 5' RACE reads were re-called with MiXCR into one record per CDR3 protein. The sample records about 43,000 distinct CDR3 sequences, 20% to 25% being singletons. Source material: Tregs sorted from a lymph node. The receptors stem from a female donor with breast cancer. Each CDR3 is given with its conserved first and last residue. D genes are given only for firm matches. The size entry is marked missing in some rows and otherwise reads once, few, many or a size class.

many | TRBJ2-1 | NA | TRBV9 | TGTGCCAGCAGCGTAGAGAGCGGCTTCTCCTACAATGAGCAGTTCTTC | CASSVESGFSYNEQFF
NA | TRBJ2-7 | NA | TRBV5-1 | TGCGCCAGCAGCTGGCAGGTTTCCTCCTACGAGCAGTACTTC | CASSWQVSSYEQYF
few | TRBJ2-2 | TRBD1 | TRBV12-3/TRBV12-4 | TGTGCCAGCAGGATGACAGGGGGCACCGGGGAGCTGTTTTTT | CASRMTGGTGELFF
many | TRBJ2-1 | NA | TRBV10-3 | TGTGCCATCAGTGAGTTGGAGGGGGCATACAATGAGCAGTTCTTC | CAISELEGAYNEQFF
many | TRBJ1-5 | TRBD1 | TRBV12-3/TRBV12-4 | TGTGCCAGCAGTTTTGAGGGGGCGCCGGGTCAGCCCCAGCATTTT | CASSFEGAPGQPQHF
many | TRBJ2-7 | TRBD1 | TRBV27 | TGTGCCAGCGGCTCCGGGACAGGGACCTACGAGCAGTACTTC | CASGSGTGTYEQYF
NA | TRBJ2-1 | TRBD1 | TRBV5-1 | TGCGCCAACAGCTCCACTGCCGGGACAGGGTCCAATGAGCAGTTCTTC | CANSSTAGTGSNEQFF
few | TRBJ2-1 | NA | TRBV5-1 | TGCGCCAGCAGCTTGGCCTTCATCCCCAACAATGAGCAGTTCTTC | CASSLAFIPNNEQFF
NA | TRBJ1-1 | NA | TRBV12-3/TRBV12-4 | TGTGCCAGCAGCAAGACAGGGAACACTGAAGCTTTCTTT | CASSKTGNTEAFF
many | TRBJ2-1 | TRBD1 | TRBV27 | TGTGCCAGCAGTGGGGGACAGGGAATCTCCTACAATGAGCAGTTCTTC | CASSGGQGISYNEQFF
few | TRBJ2-1 | TRBD2 | TRBV7-9 | TGTGCCAGCAGCTCCCCCGGGCGGGAGAGTGAGCAGTTCTTC | CASSSPGRESEQFF
few | TRBJ1-1 | TRBD1 | TRBV4-2 | TGTGCCAGCAGCCAAGAACCACGAGGGACAGGGGGTACTGAAGCTTTCTTT | CASSQEPRGTGGTEAFF
few | TRBJ2-1 | NA | TRBV7-9 | TGTGCCAGCAGCTTTTTCGACTACCTCTACAATGAGCAGTTCTTC | CASSFFDYLYNEQFF
few | TRBJ2-5 | NA | TRBV7-2 | TGTGCCAGCAGCTCGTTTTTTCAGAGCAACCAAGAGACCCAGTACTTC | CASSSFFQSNQETQYF
many | TRBJ1-2 | NA | TRBV5-1 | TGCGCCAGCAGCTTCGCTACAGTTTTTAATGGCTACACCTTC | CASSFATVFNGYTF
few | TRBJ2-2 | TRBD1 | TRBV7-9 | TGTGCCAGCAGCGGACAGGTCGCAGGGGCCACCGGGGAGCTGTTTTTT | CASSGQVAGATGELFF
NA | TRBJ2-7 | NA | TRBV28 | TGTGCCAGACCAGTACAGGGAATTCATGGTACATCGTCCGAGCAGTACTTC | CARPVQGIHGTSSEQYF
few | TRBJ1-5 | NA | TRBV20-1 | TGCAGTGCTAGGGTCCGGGGTATGGGCAATCAGCCCCAGCATTTT | CSARVRGMGNQPQHF